These T cell receptor beta chains were read from a single sample in a study of T cells in Graves' hyperthyroidism and ophthalmopathy. TCRdb re-called the multiplex PCR reads through MiXCR, storing one row per CDR3 protein. The profile covers hundreds of thousands of distinct CDR3 sequences, with approximately 36% appearing a single time and around 30% taken by the ten largest. Sequenced: blood. Receptor source: a woman aged 40 to 49 with Graves' hyperthyroidism. Each CDR3 is given with its conserved first and last residue. The order of the fields is D gene, J gene, V gene, clone size, CDR3 protein, CDR3 DNA. D genes are given only for firm matches. Clone size is stated in some rows and not others, as once, few, many or a class when expanded.

-	TRBJ2-6	TRBV7-9	-	CASSLGGYIGANVLTF	TGTGCCAGCAGCTTAGGGGGCTACATCGGGGCCAACGTCCTGACTTTC
-	TRBJ1-3	TRBV29-1	few	CSVPWTGNTIYF	TGCAGCGTTCCTTGGACAGGAAACACCATATATTTT
-	TRBJ1-5	TRBV27	-	CASSWSEDQPQHF	TGTGCCAGCAGTTGGTCAGAAGATCAGCCCCAGCATTTT
-	TRBJ2-7	TRBV15	many	CATSAGEAYEQYF	TGTGCCACCAGCGCAGGGGAGGCCTACGAGCAGTACTTC
TRBD1	TRBJ1-3	TRBV3-1	few	CASSQRDSSGNTIYF	TGTGCCAGCAGCCAAAGGGACAGCTCTGGAAACACCATATATTTT
-	TRBJ2-7	TRBV10-3	many	CAISELDPYEQYF	TGTGCCATCAGTGAGTTGGACCCCTACGAGCAGTACTTC
TRBD1	TRBJ2-2	TRBV10-3	-	CAISEEVDREDTGELFF	TGTGCCATCAGTGAGGAAGTGGACAGGGAGGACACCGGGGAGCTGTTTTTT
-	TRBJ1-1	TRBV20-1	few	CSARDFEGMNTEAFF	TGCAGTGCTAGAGATTTTGAGGGGATGAACACTGAAGCTTTCTTT
-	TRBJ2-2	TRBV7-8	-	CASSLYEGGSTGELFF	TGTGCCAGCAGCTTATATGAGGGGGGCTCCACCGGGGAGCTGTTTTTT
TRBD2	TRBJ2-7	TRBV7-2	-	CASSFSLAESSYEQYF	TGTGCCAGCAGCTTTTCTCTAGCGGAGAGCTCCTACGAGCAGTACTTC
-	TRBJ1-2	TRBV19	many	CASTPFAGDYGYTF	TGTGCCAGTACTCCCTTTGCAGGGGACTATGGCTACACCTTC
TRBD2	TRBJ2-5	TRBV20-1	-	CSARSAGGRGNETQYF	TGCAGTGCTAGATCTGCGGGAGGGAGGGGGAATGAGACCCAGTACTTC
-	TRBJ1-1	TRBV19	-	CASSSGHLNTEAFF	TGTGCCAGTAGTAGCGGACACCTGAACACTGAAGCTTTCTTT
TRBD2	TRBJ2-2	TRBV24-1	-	CATSDSYRGRGTGELFF	TGTGCCACCAGTGACTCTTACCGCGGGAGGGGAACCGGGGAGCTGTTTTTT
TRBD1	TRBJ1-4	TRBV7-9	-	CASSIRQGAAKNEKLFF	TGTGCCAGCAGTATAAGGCAGGGGGCGGCGAAGAATGAAAAACTGTTTTTT
-	TRBJ1-2	TRBV10-3	once	CAISAQGDGYTF	TGTGCCATCAGTGCACAGGGAGATGGCTACACCTTC
-	TRBJ1-5	TRBV15	many	CATSPVGGTSSNQPQHF	TGTGCCACCAGCCCCGTGGGGGGGACCTCAAGCAATCAGCCCCAGCATTTT
TRBD2	TRBJ2-5	TRBV19	many	CASSMGQGLQETQYF	TGTGCCAGTAGTATGGGGCAGGGACTACAAGAGACCCAGTACTTC
-	TRBJ1-4	TRBV11-1	-	CASSVGTQYNEKLFF	TGTGCCAGCAGCGTCGGGACACAGTACAATGAAAAACTGTTTTTT
TRBD1	TRBJ1-1	TRBV10-3	-	CASRKTGGRNTEAFF	TGTGCCAGCAGGAAAACAGGGGGCCGAAACACTGAAGCTTTCTTT
-	TRBJ2-7	TRBV11-2	-	CASRIYAHEQYF	TGTGCCAGCCGGATATATGCTCACGAGCAGTACTTC
-	TRBJ1-3	TRBV24-1	many	CATSDPSGDHGNTIYF	TGTGCCACCAGTGATCCGAGCGGGGACCATGGAAACACCATATATTTT
TRBD1	TRBJ1-5	TRBV5-1	-	CAKPVRTGGSILCNQPQHF	TGCGCCAAACCGGTCAGGACAGGGGGATCCATTTTGTGCAATCAGCCCCAGCATTTT
-	TRBJ1-2	TRBV15	-	CATSSDGTNYGYTF	TGTGCCACCAGCAGTGACGGGACTAACTATGGCTACACCTTC
-	TRBJ1-4	TRBV7-6	-	CASSLVRRVGFATNEKLFF	TGTGCCAGCAGCTTAGTTCGAAGGGTCGGGTTTGCAACTAATGAAAAACTGTTTTTT
-	TRBJ1-2	TRBV7-9	many	CAGSLAGYGYTF	TGTGCCGGCAGCTTAGCAGGTTATGGCTACACCTTC
-	TRBJ2-7	TRBV4-3	-	CASSQVGGTPYEQYF	TGCGCCAGCAGCCAAGTAGGCGGGACACCCTACGAGCAGTACTTC
-	TRBJ1-5	TRBV15	many	CATSRDRGANQPQHF	TGTGCCACCAGCAGAGATAGAGGAGCCAATCAGCCCCAGCATTTT
TRBD2	TRBJ2-2	TRBV10-3	-	CASTDGQLAGTGELFF	TGTGCCAGCACCGATGGACAACTAGCGGGCACCGGGGAGCTGTTTTTT
TRBD1	TRBJ2-3	TRBV10-3	-	CAISVATGQGTSTDTQYF	TGTGCCATCAGTGTTGCAACGGGACAGGGAACTAGCACAGATACGCAGTATTTT
-	TRBJ2-7	TRBV6-5	many	CASSRDDYEQYF	TGTGCCAGCAGTCGGGACGACTACGAGCAGTACTTC
-	TRBJ1-2	TRBV29-1	-	CSVDTWGDYGYTF	TGCAGCGTGGATACTTGGGGTGACTATGGCTACACCTTC
-	TRBJ1-2	TRBV2	many	CASRDGSYGYTF	TGTGCCAGCAGAGACGGATCCTATGGCTACACCTTC
-	TRBJ1-2	TRBV7-3	few	CASSAGSRTGYTF	TGTGCCAGCAGCGCGGGGAGTAGGACTGGCTACACCTTC
TRBD1	TRBJ1-6	TRBV19	many	CASTDRSSYNSPLHF	TGTGCCAGTACGGACAGGAGCTCCTATAATTCACCCCTCCACTTT
-	TRBJ1-1	TRBV29-1	-	CSAVGSGGTEAFF	TGCAGCGCTGTCGGGTCCGGGGGGACTGAAGCTTTCTTT
TRBD1	TRBJ2-5	TRBV9	many	CASSVEGGVGTQYF	TGTGCCAGCAGCGTAGAAGGGGGCGTCGGGACCCAGTACTTC
-	TRBJ1-4	TRBV7-8	many	CASSLLEQGSNEKLFF	TGTGCCAGCAGCTTACTAGAACAGGGTTCCAATGAAAAACTGTTTTTT
-	TRBJ1-4	TRBV25-1	many	CASSFPGVGNEKLFF	TGTGCCAGCAGTTTCCCGGGAGTTGGGAATGAAAAACTGTTTTTT
-	TRBJ1-5	TRBV6-5	many	CASSYSGQSNQPQHF	TGTGCCAGCAGTTACTCCGGACAGAGCAATCAGCCCCAGCATTTT
-	TRBJ2-5	TRBV10-3	few	CAIKAATPQETQYF	TGTGCCATCAAGGCAGCGACCCCCCAAGAGACCCAGTACTTC
-	TRBJ2-7	TRBV6-1	once	CASSYPKEQYF	TGTGCCAGCAGTTACCCGAAAGAGCAGTACTTC
-	TRBJ1-2	TRBV7-8	many	CASSLAIGNYGYTF	TGTGCCAGCAGCTTAGCGATAGGGAACTATGGCTACACCTTC
-	TRBJ2-2	TRBV2	-	CASNPGLLGAGGELFF	TGTGCCAGCAATCCCGGTCTTCTGGGCGCCGGCGGGGAGCTGTTTTTT
-	TRBJ1-1	TRBV7-2	many	CASSPGPRTEAFF	TGTGCCAGCAGCCCGGGACCAAGGACTGAAGCTTTCTTT
-	TRBJ1-3	TRBV7-2	-	CAGSQEGGYGNTIYF	TGCGCCGGCAGCCAAGAGGGGGGTTACGGAAACACCATATATTTT
-	TRBJ1-1	TRBV3-1	-	CASSHLQANEAFF	TGTGCCAGCAGCCACCTACAGGCGAATGAAGCTTTCTTT
-	TRBJ2-7	TRBV7-2	few	CASSRPSTSSYEQYF	TGTGCCAGCAGCCGCCCTTCGACTAGCTCCTACGAGCAGTACTTC
TRBD1	TRBJ1-6	TRBV2	many	CASIPTPGTGVNSPLHF	TGTGCCAGCATACCTACTCCGGGGACAGGGGTTAATTCACCCCTCCACTTT
-	TRBJ1-5	TRBV6-5	many	CASSYTGNQPQHF	TGTGCCAGCAGTTACACAGGGAATCAGCCCCAGCATTTT
TRBD2	TRBJ2-5	TRBV4-3	few	CASSHGTSGPRETQYF	TGCGCCAGCAGCCACGGGACTAGCGGTCCCCGAGAGACCCAGTACTTC
-	TRBJ2-2	TRBV10-3	once	CAISVGRDGELFF	TGTGCCATCAGTGTAGGCCGGGACGGGGAGCTGTTTTTT
-	TRBJ1-3	TRBV14	-	CASSQRGGRDTNYGYTIYF	TGTGCCAGCAGCCAACGGGGAGGGAGGGACACGAACTATGGCTACACCATATATTTT
-	TRBJ1-3	TRBV6-2/TRBV6-3	-	CASGRRAASGSENTIYF	TGTGCCAGCGGACGGCGCGCGGCCAGCGGCTCTGAAAACACCATATATTTT
-	TRBJ2-5	TRBV11-2	few	CASSEQRARSQYF	TGTGCCAGCAGCGAGCAGCGGGCGAGATCCCAGTACTTC
-	TRBJ2-5	TRBV7-3	-	CASSPPSLRETQYF	TGTGCCAGCTCACCACCGTCCCTGCGAGAGACCCAGTACTTC
TRBD1	TRBJ2-6	TRBV6-5	-	CASSYVGGAPGPNVLTF	TGTGCCAGCAGTTACGTAGGGGGCGCTCCGGGACCCAACGTCCTGACTTTC
-	TRBJ1-4	TRBV6-6	few	CASSYSFGAPEEKLFF	TGTGCCAGCAGTTACTCATTCGGGGCGCCGGAGGAAAAACTGTTTTTT
-	TRBJ2-5	TRBV20-1	many	CSASPRRGLETQYF	TGCAGTGCTAGTCCCCGTAGGGGCTTAGAGACCCAGTACTTC